Listed below are T cell receptor beta chains from one sample, sequenced in a study of T cell responses to AZD1222 COVID-19 vaccine. Sequencing used immunoSEQ multiplex PCR; TCRdb keeps in-frame clones, though not all of them. Found here are tens of thousands of clones, roughly 88% of them singletons; the top ten hold roughly 12%. Specimen: peripheral blood, collected 28 days after the second AZD1222 dose. The source is an adult who received the AZD1222 COVID-19 vaccine. CDR3s include the opening cysteine and the closing phenylalanine or tryptophan. A D gene is named only where the DNA matches it firmly. The listing skips clone size in some rows; elsewhere it reads once, few, many or a size class.

TRBV6-2/TRBV6-3,TRBD2,16,TRBJ2-5,-,CASSRTSGRPEETQYF,TGTGCCAGCAGTCGGACTAGCGGGAGACCCGAAGAGACCCAGTACTTC
TRBV3-1/TRBV3-2,-,14,TRBJ1-2,-,CASSQVLRPYGYTF,TGTGCCAGCAGCCAAGTCTTGAGGCCCTATGGCTACACCTTC
TRBV24-1,-,13,TRBJ1-4,-,CATSDRLSDQLFF,TGTGCCACCAGTGACCGGTTGTCGGACCAACTGTTTTTT
TRBV7-2,TRBD1,15,TRBJ1-3,-,CASSSRQGGRDTIYF,TGTGCCAGCAGCTCAAGACAGGGGGGCAGGGACACCATATATTTT
TRBV4-2,TRBD1,20,TRBJ1-1,-,CASSQERIGGGAGLITEAFF,TGTGCCAGCAGCCAAGAACGAATAGGAGGGGGCGCCGGATTGATAACTGAAGCTTTCTTT
TRBV25-1,-,13,TRBJ1-2,-,CASSESGLYGYTF,TGTGCCAGCAGTGAATCAGGACTCTATGGCTACACCTTC
TRBV3-1/TRBV3-2,-,13,TRBJ2-5,-,CASSPRWAETQYF,TGTGCCAGCAGCCCTCGGTGGGCAGAGACCCAGTACTTC
TRBV29-1,TRBD1,13,TRBJ1-2,-,CSVDPGGLYGYTF,TGCAGCGTTGACCCAGGGGGCCTCTATGGCTACACCTTC
TRBV10-1,-,13,TRBJ2-2,-,CASSGENTGELFF,TGCGCCAGTTCAGGGGAGAACACCGGGGAGCTGTTTTTT
TRBV5-1,-,15,TRBJ1-4,-,CASSFSGDSNEKLFF,TGCGCCAGCAGCTTCTCGGGGGATTCTAATGAAAAACTGTTTTTT
TRBV6-6,-,14,TRBJ1-4,-,CASSYEGNNEKLFF,TGTGCCAGCAGTTACGAGGGTAATAATGAAAAACTGTTTTTT
TRBV27,TRBD1,13,TRBJ1-4,-,CASRPGQGRKLFF,TGTGCCAGCAGACCGGGACAGGGGAGAAAACTGTTTTTT
TRBV7-2,TRBD2,15,TRBJ2-3,-,CASSVREGVTDTQYF,TGTGCCAGCAGCGTGCGGGAGGGCGTGACAGATACGCAGTATTTT
TRBV27,-,14,TRBJ1-3,-,CASSVTTPGNTIYF,TGTGCCAGCAGTGTCACAACTCCTGGAAACACCATATATTTT
TRBV4-1,-,15,TRBJ2-5,-,CASSQQGLGWETQYF,TGCGCCAGCAGCCAACAGGGCCTCGGGTGGGAGACCCAGTACTTC
TRBV19,TRBD1,15,TRBJ1-5,once,CASSIIGTGIQPQHF,TGTGCCAGTAGTATAATTGGGACAGGGATTCAGCCCCAGCATTTT
TRBV4-2,TRBD2,17,TRBJ2-5,-,CASRTPRGRGVQETQYF,TGTGCCAGCAGGACCCCTCGGGGTCGGGGGGTCCAAGAGACCCAGTACTTC
TRBV15,-,19,TRBJ2-5,-,CATSSTPGEGALTEETQYF,TGTGCCACCAGCAGTACTCCGGGGGAAGGGGCGTTAACTGAAGAGACCCAGTACTTC
TRBV6-2/TRBV6-3,TRBD1,13,TRBJ1-1,-,CASSYPGTVQAFF,TGTGCCAGCAGTTACCCCGGGACAGTTCAAGCTTTCTTT
TRBV6-5,TRBD1,15,TRBJ2-7,few,CASRTTGTGGHEQYF,TGTGCCAGCAGGACAACCGGGACAGGGGGCCACGAGCAGTACTTC
TRBV5-5,TRBD2,16,TRBJ2-1,-,CASRPGTSGGYNEQFF,TGTGCCAGCAGACCCGGGACTAGCGGTGGCTACAATGAGCAGTTCTTC
TRBV7-2,TRBD1,15,TRBJ1-2,-,CASSFSSQGAYGYTF,TGTGCCAGCAGCTTCTCCTCACAGGGGGCCTATGGCTACACCTTC
TRBV2,-,13,TRBJ1-2,-,CASSDDRFRGYTF,TGTGCCAGCAGTGATGACAGATTCAGAGGCTACACCTTC
TRBV5-4,-,13,TRBJ2-5,-,CASSLAGRETQYF,TGTGCCAGCAGCTTGGCTGGCAGAGAGACCCAGTACTTC
TRBV28,TRBD2,14,TRBJ2-1,-,CASRSGTSFDEQFF,TGTGCCAGCAGATCCGGGACTAGCTTCGATGAGCAGTTCTTC
TRBV5-1,TRBD1,14,TRBJ1-1,-,CASSWTGPNTEAFF,TGCGCCAGCAGCTGGACAGGACCAAACACTGAAGCTTTCTTT
TRBV28,TRBD2,19,TRBJ2-7,-,CASSFPPGLAGAGVDEQYF,TGTGCCAGCAGTTTTCCACCGGGACTAGCGGGAGCCGGAGTCGACGAGCAGTACTTC
TRBV5-1,TRBD2,19,TRBJ2-3,-,CASSLYTSGRASGTDTQYF,TGCGCCAGCAGCTTATATACTAGCGGGAGGGCCAGCGGCACAGATACGCAGTATTTT
TRBV4-2,TRBD1,16,TRBJ2-7,-,CASSQETAQGAREQYF,TGTGCCAGCAGCCAAGAAACCGCCCAGGGGGCGCGGGAGCAGTACTTC
TRBV28,TRBD1,13,TRBJ1-2,-,CASSSGTGVGYTF,TGTGCCAGCAGTTCCGGGACAGGTGTTGGCTACACCTTC
TRBV5-6,TRBD1,16,TRBJ1-5,-,CASSLEGTGRNQPQHF,TGTGCCAGCAGCTTGGAAGGGACAGGGCGGAATCAGCCCCAGCATTTT
TRBV6-5,TRBD1,15,TRBJ2-5,-,CASSYSDRGQETQYF,TGTGCCAGCAGTTACTCGGACAGGGGGCAGGAGACCCAGTACTTC
TRBV3-1/TRBV3-2,-,14,TRBJ1-2,-,CASSQDPGGYGYTF,TGTGCCAGCAGCCAAGATCCCGGGGGCTATGGCTACACCTTC
TRBV27,-,12,TRBJ1-1,-,CATAVGGTEAFF,TGTGCCACGGCCGTGGGAGGCACTGAAGCTTTCTTT
TRBV5-1,-,14,TRBJ1-3,-,CASSNSLSGNTIYF,TGCGCCAGCAGCAACTCGCTGTCTGGAAACACCATATATTTT
TRBV6-6,-,14,TRBJ1-2,-,CASSYSWDTGGYTF,TGTGCCAGCAGTTACTCGTGGGATACCGGTGGCTACACCTTC
TRBV3-1/TRBV3-2,TRBD2,14,TRBJ2-1,-,CASSQVAGDHEQFF,TGTGCCAGCAGCCAGGTAGCGGGGGACCATGAGCAGTTCTTC
TRBV21-1,-,16,TRBJ2-7,-,CASSPWWGQEVYEQYF,TGTGCCAGCAGTCCCTGGTGGGGACAGGAAGTATACGAGCAGTACTTC
TRBV29-1,-,14,TRBJ2-5,-,CSVATGQRQETQYF,TGCAGCGTCGCCACAGGACAGAGACAAGAGACCCAGTACTTC
TRBV27,TRBD1,12,TRBJ1-1,-,CASLDRGFYAFF,TGTGCCAGCCTCGACAGGGGGTTCTACGCTTTCTTT
TRBV5-8,-,18,TRBJ2-1,-,CASSPAPLGHLRNNEQFF,TGTGCCAGCAGCCCTGCCCCTCTCGGGCACCTCCGAAACAATGAGCAGTTCTTC
TRBV4-1,TRBD2,13,TRBJ2-1,-,CASTASGPKEQFF,TGCGCCAGCACGGCTAGCGGGCCCAAGGAGCAGTTCTTC
TRBV9,TRBD2,12,TRBJ2-5,-,CASSSGEETQYF,TGTGCCAGCAGTAGCGGGGAAGAGACCCAGTACTTC
TRBV6-5,TRBD1,14,TRBJ2-5,-,CASSKTGHQETQYF,TGTGCCAGCAGCAAGACAGGGCATCAAGAGACCCAGTACTTC
TRBV27,-,13,TRBJ1-5,-,CASRATGGGPQHF,TGTGCCAGCAGGGCGACCGGAGGGGGGCCCCAGCATTTT
TRBV27,-,13,TRBJ1-5,-,CANPGPTNQPQHF,TGTGCCAATCCGGGACCCACAAATCAGCCCCAGCATTTT
TRBV12-3/TRBV12-4,-,12,TRBJ2-7,-,CASSLSVGEQYF,TGTGCCAGCAGTTTATCCGTCGGCGAGCAGTACTTC
TRBV5-1,-,16,TRBJ2-3,-,CASSFHLGGSTDTQYF,TGCGCCAGCAGCTTCCACCTTGGCGGTAGCACAGATACGCAGTATTTT
TRBV5-6,-,13,TRBJ2-5,-,CASSSDTQETQYF,TGTGCCAGCAGCTCCGACACCCAAGAGACCCAGTACTTC
TRBV24-1,-,11,TRBJ2-3,-,CATSGSREQYF,TGTGCCACCAGTGGCTCCCGGGAGCAGTATTTT